This TCR beta chain was identified in a study of blood T cell repertoires in COVID-19. Study-wide context: From the United States, Italy and Spain came samples of acute and convalescent COVID-19.

V shed 1 base and J 6 bases; nucleotides not matched to a gene: 12. The germline V gene has CDR1 LGHNA and CDR2 YSLEER. The CDR3 spans 17 residues. How the authors handled the data: Amplification from reference gene primers served as the basis for estimated nucleated cell counts. Sequencing was performed with immunoSEQ multiplex PCR; in TCRdb, only in-frame clones are kept and a portion is missing. D and trimming come from the DNA, and the V and J calls and clone size come from that table. The table has 150,000 to 200,000 clones, about 82% seen once. The sample taken for sequencing was peripheral blood. The rearrangement uses TRBV4-3 and TRBJ2-7; 10 positions agree with TRBD2. The TCR originated in a woman in her twenties or thirties with acute or convalescent COVID-19. CDR3 DNA sequence: TGCGCCAGCAGCCAAGGTCTTGCTAGCGGGAGTTTAGTCGAGCAGTACTTC. Protein sequence: CASSQGLASGSLVEQYF.